This entry features one T cell receptor beta chain sequence. The antigen is undetermined. TCRdb reprocessed the 5' RACE reads with MiXCR, giving one entry per CDR3 protein. Altogether about 920,000 distinct CDR3 sequences are present, about 12% being singletons, with the ten largest covering around 1.5%. V lost 6 bases, J lost 6 bases, and 18 bases lay in between. The CDR3 runs 15 residues. This record belongs to a study of identical twins. General study findings and limits: For monozygotic twins, models underestimated out-of-frame TCR alpha sharing. Among beta out-of-frame sequences, excess sharing between twins appeared weaker.

These data are also associated with another study on yellow fever vaccine responses in identical twins.

The TCR was taken from a woman under 30 in good health. The sequencing input was PBMCs. The V and J genes are TRBV12-3 or TRBV12-4 and TRBJ2-1; possible D gene TRBD2, 5 bases. In DNA form, the CDR3 reads TGTGCCAGCAGCCGCGGGCGGGCCAATTCCAATGAGCAGTTCTTC. Encoded protein: CASSRGRANSNEQFF.